This T cell receptor (beta chain) is from a study of cytomegalovirus exposure and HLA in healthy donors. Across the whole study: Previous work identified 90 million to 130 million unique TCR beta sequences from about 179 million T cells.

Unrecorded immune exposure was likely among donors, who were nominally healthy when sampled. Notes on the study in general: Compared with the approximately 680-donor mean, an Asian-associated ancestry cluster reportedly had fewer N-insertions, according to a later analysis. Later analysis showed most CMV-associated TCR beta chains appearing HLA-restricted.

With respect to this clone: Its antigen is not identified.

With 60 Vbeta and 13 Jbeta primers, the PCR was carried out. The protocol was immunoSEQ multiplex PCR, while the TCRdb copy is restricted to in-frame clones and leaves out a portion. This repertoire shows 100,000 to 150,000 clones, less than 90% found once; its top ten account for approximately 20%. The CDR3 length is 16 residues. The chain links TRBV12-1 to TRBJ2-3; the table assigns TRBD1, which was not confirmed against the DNA. TRBV12-1 is designated a pseudogene. The source of this sequence is a man aged 18-30 years in good health and CMV-seropositive. Sequenced sample: PBMCs. The CDR3 DNA sequence: TGTGCCAGCAGCACCCGGGACAAGATAGAGACAGATACGCAGTATTTT. Translating gives CASSTRDKIETDTQYF.